The 23 T cell receptor beta chains in this list originate from one sample, sequenced in a study of blood T cells in healthy people across ages. The authors ran a second PCR of about 6 to 12 cycles using a sample-barcoded 5' primer and a J-beta primer mix. MiXCR, applied by TCRdb to the 5' RACE reads, yields one record per CDR3 protein. This table holds over 1.5 million distinct CDR3 sequences, around half found once. Sequencing was performed on blood. The source of these receptors is a woman aged 40-49 years in good health.

The chain is built from TRBV7-9 and TRBJ2-1; weak D call: TRBD2 (5 bases). Trimming removed 5 bases from V and 5 bases from J, with 19 bases in between. Germline V gives CDR1 SEHNR, CDR2 FQNEAQ (reference sequence). The CDR3 has 16 amino acids. The CDR3 DNA is TGTGCCAGCAGCGACCCCGTCGGGCGGGCTAACAATGAGCAGTTCTTC. The encoded protein is CASSDPVGRANNEQFF.

Only a few counts were recorded for this clonotype. The gene calls are TRBV29-1 and TRBJ2-7, with D maybe TRBD2 (7 bases). The CDR3 contains 14 residues. From germline, CDR1 is SQVTM and CDR2 ANQGSEA. The V end lost 2 bases, the J end lost 2 bases, and 13 bases lay between the germline ends. The CDR3 sequence is CSVERGGVPYEQYF. The CDR3 region has the DNA TGCAGCGTTGAAAGGGGGGGGGTCCCCTACGAGCAGTACTTC.

The table lists this clonotype with many counts. The chain links TRBV20-1 to TRBJ2-6; perhaps D is TRBD1 or TRBD2 (7 bases each). V lost 3 bases and J 0 bases, leaving 18 bases between the germline ends. This CDR3 has 18 residues. Germline CDR1 DFQATT, CDR2 SNEGSKA (reference sequence). DNA for the CDR3: TGCAGTGCTAGTCCTAGACAGGGAGGGGGCTCTGGGGCCAACGTCCTGACTTTC. Its protein product is CSASPRQGGGSGANVLTF.

This clonotype was found a few times. J is TRBJ2-1 and V is TRBV2, with D unclear. CDR1 is SNHLY and CDR2 is FYNNEI in the germline V gene. V was pared by 5 bases and J by 7 bases, with 15 bases between. The CDR3 is made up of 14 amino acids. The CDR3 DNA is TGTGCCAGCAGTATAGGCCCGGGCCGGAATGAGCAGTTCTTC. Amino acid sequence: CASSIGPGRNEQFF.

The V call is TRBV29-1, the J call TRBJ2-7; D unresolved. V was clipped by 1 base and J by 2 bases, with 9 bases between them. Germline V CDR1 and CDR2: SQVTM, ANQGSEA. The CDR3 sequence is 13 residues long. The CDR3 region is CSVEGQTAYEQYF. CDR3 coding DNA: TGCAGCGTTGAAGGGCAGACGGCCTACGAGCAGTACTTC.

J is TRBJ2-3 and V is TRBV27, with D uncertain. The germline V gene has CDR1 MNHEY and CDR2 SMNVEV (reference sequence). V lost 2 bases, J lost 5 bases, and 11 bases lay in between. The CDR3 contains 14 residues. This chain's CDR3 is CASSLRMAEDTQYF. CDR3 DNA sequence: TGTGCCAGCAGTTTACGGATGGCCGAAGATACGCAGTATTTT.

This clonotype was detected only a few times. J is TRBJ2-1 and V is TRBV28; D may be TRBD1 or TRBD2 (6 bases each). The germline V gene has CDR1 MDHEN and CDR2 SYDVKM. V was cut by 7 bases and J by 2 bases, with 15 bases left in between. CDR3 size: 15 residues. The CDR3 bases are TGTGCCAGCAAGGCTGGGGGGCGGCCCTACAATGAGCAGTTCTTC. Amino acid sequence: CASKAGGRPYNEQFF.

This sequence joins TRBV6-2 or TRBV6-3 and TRBJ2-7; possible D gene TRBD2, 5 bases. This CDR3 is built from 12 residues. The V gene lost 6 bases and the J gene lost 5 bases, with 11 bases spanning the gap. Looked up from germline, CDR1 is MNHEY and CDR2 is SVGEGT. CDR3 region: CASRLTRNEQYF. The CDR3 coding sequence is TGTGCCAGCAGACTTACTAGAAACGAGCAGTACTTC.

The V and J genes are TRBV18 and TRBJ2-7, with 11 bases matching TRBD1. The germline V gene encodes CDR1 KGHSH and CDR2 LQKENI. The length of the CDR3 is 16 residues. The trim removed 1 base at V and 4 bases at J, leaving 6 bases unmatched. The CDR3 DNA is TGTGCCAGCTCACCACGCGGGACAGGGGGGATGTACGAGCAGTACTTC. Its translation is CASSPRGTGGMYEQYF. Based on the CDR3 plus reference TRBV18 and TRBJ2-7, the full variable domain is NAGVMQNPRHLVRRRGQEARLRCSPMKGHSHVYWYRQLPEEGLKFMVYLQKENIIDESGMPKERFSAEFPKEGPSILRIQQVVRGDSAAYFCASSPRGTGGMYEQYFGPGTRLTVT.

The rearrangement uses TRBV7-2 and TRBJ1-5; the D is unclear. The CDR3 is 15 residues long. From germline, CDR1 is SGHTA and CDR2 FQGNSA. Trimming took 6 bases from V and 4 from J, leaving 16 bases between them. CDR3 nucleotide sequence: TGTGCCAGCAGGCCACAGTGGGAGAGGAATCAGCCCCAGCATTTT. Translated: CASRPQWERNQPQHF.

The sample holds a few counts of this clonotype. This sequence joins TRBV10-3 and TRBJ2-4; D is tentatively TRBD1 or TRBD2 (5 bases each). The CDR3 has 12 residues. CDR1 and CDR2 (germline): ENHRY, SYGVKD. V was clipped by 4 bases and J by 13 bases, with 14 bases between them. The CDR3 DNA is TGTGCCATCAGTGGGGGGACGTTACAGCAGTACTTC. This codes for CAISGGTLQQYF.

The chain is built from TRBV7-6 and TRBJ2-5; maybe TRBD2 (5 bases). Germline V gives CDR1 SGHVS, CDR2 FNYEAQ. This CDR3 is built from 13 residues. Trimming shortened V by 5 bases and J by 0 bases, and 7 bases separated the two germline ends. The CDR3 DNA reads TGTGCCAGCAGCGGACTGGACCAAGAGACCCAGTACTTC. Residues: CASSGLDQETQYF.

V usage is TRBV4-1 and J usage is TRBJ2-7; no reliable D call. V gave up 2 bases and J gave up 0 bases, with 11 bases separating them. The CDR3 has 15 residues. Germline values: CDR1 MGHRA, CDR2 YSYEKL. CDR3 in DNA: TGCGCCAGCAGCCAACACTCTGGTACCTCCTACGAGCAGTACTTC. It encodes CASSQHSGTSYEQYF.

Worth noting for this clonotype: Since a much larger clone is just one base distant, this may be a read error. The V call is TRBV4-2, the J call TRBJ2-7; a weak D match, TRBD1 (5 bases). This CDR3 region has 14 residues. Germline lookup yields CDR1 LGHNA and CDR2 YNFKEQ. V shed 5 bases and J shed 2 bases, with 13 bases lying between them. The CDR3 nucleotides are TGTGCCAGCAGCTTCGGCAGGGATACCTACGAGCAGTACTTC. Translation: CASSFGRDTYEQYF.

This clonotype was seen only once. J is TRBJ1-2 and V is TRBV9; D unresolved. Trimming cost V 7 bases and J 1 base, with 14 bases left between them. Per the germline V gene, CDR1 is SGDLS and CDR2 is YYNGEE. This CDR3 is built from 14 residues. CDR3 nucleotides: TGTGCCAGCGGGCCCTGGATGGATAACTATGGCTACACCTTC. Its translation: CASGPWMDNYGYTF. Based on the CDR3 plus reference TRBV9 and TRBJ1-2, the full variable domain is DSGVTQTPKHLITATGQRVTLRCSPRSGDLSVYWYQQSLDQGLQFLIQYYNGEERAKGNILERFSAQQFPDLHSELNLSSLELGDSALYFCASGPWMDNYGYTFGSGTRLTVV.

J is TRBJ2-1 and V is TRBV6-2 or TRBV6-3; D perhaps matches TRBD2 (6 bases). Deletions cut 7 bases from V and 3 bases from J, with 13 bases between. The CDR3 sequence is 14 residues long. CDR1 and CDR2 from the germline V gene are MNHEY and SVGEGT. In nucleotides, the CDR3 is TGTGCCAGCAATTCCGGGGGTCACTACAATGAGCAGTTCTTC. Translated: CASNSGGHYNEQFF.

In this sample, this clonotype turned up a few times. The chain is built from TRBV5-5 and TRBJ2-5; D assignment may be TRBD1 or TRBD2 (5 bases each). The V gene lost 2 bases and the J gene lost 4 bases, with 21 bases spanning the gap. The CDR3 sequence is 17 residues long. Germline V CDR1 and CDR2: SGHKS, YYEKEE (reference sequence). The CDR3 DNA reads TGTGCCAGCAGCTTCCAGGGAGCGGCTGAAATACCAGAGACCCAGTACTTC. Protein product: CASSFQGAAEIPETQYF. The full variable domain, rest sourced from reference TRBV5-5 and TRBJ2-5, is DAGVTQSPTHLIKTRGQQVTLRCSPISGHKSVSWYQQVLGQGPQFIFQYYEKEERGRGNFPDRFSARQFPNYSSELNVNALLLGDSALYLCASSFQGAAEIPETQYFGPGTRLLVL.

The J gene is TRBJ2-5, the V gene TRBV29-1; D might be TRBD1 or TRBD2, each matching 5 bases. Trimming took off 5 bases at V and 2 bases at J, with 18 bases between the two ends. Germline V CDR1 and CDR2: SQVTM, ANQGSEA. The CDR3 covers 15 residues. The CDR3 sequence is CSVRSGAGEQETQYF. Here the CDR3 DNA reads TGCAGCGTTAGATCCGGGGCAGGCGAACAAGAGACCCAGTACTTC.

This clonotype occurred many times. Germline and junction disagree at one end, which may indicate a read error. This chain uses TRBV5-1 with TRBJ2-3, with D unresolved. The CDR3 sequence is 12 residues long. Germline V gene lookup returns CDR1 SGHRS and CDR2 YFSETQ. In nucleotides, the CDR3 is TGTGCCAGCAGTTTGCCCGCAGATACGCAGTATTTT. Translated, it gives CASSLPADTQYF.

The chain links TRBV4-3 to TRBJ2-7; D possibly corresponds to TRBD2 (5 bases). TRBJ2-5 matches the DNA end more closely, so the J call is doubtful. The CDR3 sequence is 14 residues long. Germline loops: CDR1 LGHNA, CDR2 YSLEER. CDR3 region: CASSQGWETETQYF. The CDR3 bases are TGCGCCAGCAGCCAGGGTTGGGAGACAGAGACCCAGTACTTC.

This clonotype occurred a few times. The V and J genes are TRBV7-2 and TRBJ1-1, with D hard to call. Germline V gene data show CDR1 as SGHTA and CDR2 as FQGNSA. The CDR3 spans 14 residues. The V gene lost 5 bases and the J gene lost 2 bases, with 12 bases spanning the gap. Written as DNA, the CDR3 is TGTGCCAGCAGCGCCGGACGAATAAACACTGAAGCTTTCTTT. Translated, it gives CASSAGRINTEAFF.

V is TRBV9 and J is TRBJ1-6; D is unclear. The germline V gene encodes CDR1 SGDLS and CDR2 YYNGEE. V lost 3 bases and J lost 9, with 16 bases in between. The CDR3 has 15 residues. CDR3 amino acids: CASSGKGGPISPLHF. CDR3 sequence (DNA): TGTGCCAGCAGCGGTAAAGGAGGGCCCATTTCACCCCTCCACTTT.

This clonotype appeared a single time. Compared with germline, one end of the junction differs, possibly owing to a read error. CDR3 loop: CSATGTGTVNERYF. In DNA, the CDR3 is TGCAGTGCTACCGGGACAGGGACTGTCAATGAGCGGTACTTC. The chain uses TRBV20-1 and TRBJ2-7; TRBD1 matches 9 bases. This CDR3 region has 14 residues. The germline gives CDR1 DFQATT, CDR2 SNEGSKA (reference sequence).